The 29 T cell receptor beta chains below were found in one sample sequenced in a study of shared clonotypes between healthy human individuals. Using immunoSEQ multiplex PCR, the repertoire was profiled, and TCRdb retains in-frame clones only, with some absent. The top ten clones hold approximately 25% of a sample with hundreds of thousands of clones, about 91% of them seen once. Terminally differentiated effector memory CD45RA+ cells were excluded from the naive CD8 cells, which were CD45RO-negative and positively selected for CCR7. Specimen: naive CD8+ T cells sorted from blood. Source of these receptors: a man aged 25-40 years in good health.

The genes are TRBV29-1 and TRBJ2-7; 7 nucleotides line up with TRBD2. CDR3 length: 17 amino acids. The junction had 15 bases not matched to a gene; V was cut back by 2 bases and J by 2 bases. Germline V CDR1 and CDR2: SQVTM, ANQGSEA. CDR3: CSVESPREAGATYEQYF. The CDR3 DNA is TGCAGCGTTGAAAGCCCCAGGGAGGCGGGAGCGACCTACGAGCAGTACTTC.

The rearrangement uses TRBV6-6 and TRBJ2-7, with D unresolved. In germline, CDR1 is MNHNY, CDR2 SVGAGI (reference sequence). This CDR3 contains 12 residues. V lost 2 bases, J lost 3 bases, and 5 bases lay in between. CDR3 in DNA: TGTGCCAGCAGTTACCCTCACTACGAGCAGTACTTC. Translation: CASSYPHYEQYF.

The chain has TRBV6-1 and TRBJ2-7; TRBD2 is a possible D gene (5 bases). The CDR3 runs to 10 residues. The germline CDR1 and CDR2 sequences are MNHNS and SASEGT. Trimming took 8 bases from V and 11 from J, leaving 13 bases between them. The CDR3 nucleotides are TGTGCCAGCGGGTTTGGGGAGAAGTACTTC. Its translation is CASGFGEKYF.

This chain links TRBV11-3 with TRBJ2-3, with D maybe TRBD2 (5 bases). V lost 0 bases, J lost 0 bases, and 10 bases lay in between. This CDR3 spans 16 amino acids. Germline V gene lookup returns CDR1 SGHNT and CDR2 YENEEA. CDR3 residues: CASSLDSGGSTDTQYF. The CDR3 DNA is TGTGCCAGCAGCTTAGACAGCGGAGGTAGCACAGATACGCAGTATTTT.

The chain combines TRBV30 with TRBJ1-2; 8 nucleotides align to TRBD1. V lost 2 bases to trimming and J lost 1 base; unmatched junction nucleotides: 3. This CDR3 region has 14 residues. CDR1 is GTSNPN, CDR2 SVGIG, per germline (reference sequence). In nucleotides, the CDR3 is TGTGCCTGGAGTCCTACAGGGGGTAACTATGGCTACACCTTC. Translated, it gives CAWSPTGGNYGYTF.

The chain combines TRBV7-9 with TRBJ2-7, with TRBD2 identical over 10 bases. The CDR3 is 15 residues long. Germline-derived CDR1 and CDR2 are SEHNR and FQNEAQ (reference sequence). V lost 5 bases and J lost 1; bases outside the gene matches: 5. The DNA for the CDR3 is TGTGCCAGCAGCCCGGGACTAGCGTTGTCCTACGAGCAGTACTTC. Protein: CASSPGLALSYEQYF.

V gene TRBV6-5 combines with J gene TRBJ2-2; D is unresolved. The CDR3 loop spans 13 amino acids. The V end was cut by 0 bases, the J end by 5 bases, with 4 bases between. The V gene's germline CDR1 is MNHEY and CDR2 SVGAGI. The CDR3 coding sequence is TGTGCCAGCAGTTACTCCGAGACCGGGGAGCTGTTTTTT. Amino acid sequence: CASSYSETGELFF.

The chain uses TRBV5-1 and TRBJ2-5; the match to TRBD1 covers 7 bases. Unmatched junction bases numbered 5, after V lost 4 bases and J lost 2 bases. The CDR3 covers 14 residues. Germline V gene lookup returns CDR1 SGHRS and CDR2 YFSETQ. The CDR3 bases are TGCGCCAGCAGCCCAAGACAGGGTCAAGAGACCCAGTACTTC. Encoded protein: CASSPRQGQETQYF. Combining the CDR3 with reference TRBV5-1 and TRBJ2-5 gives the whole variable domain KAGVTQTPRYLIKTRGQQVTLSCSPISGHRSVSWYQQTPGQGLQFLFEYFSETQRNKGNFPGRFSGRQFSNSRSEMNVSTLELGDSALYLCASSPRQGQETQYFGPGTRLLVL.

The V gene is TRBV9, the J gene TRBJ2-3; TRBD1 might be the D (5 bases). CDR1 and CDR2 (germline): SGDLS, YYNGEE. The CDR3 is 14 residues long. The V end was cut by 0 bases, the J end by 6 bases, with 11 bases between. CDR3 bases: TGTGCCAGCAGCGTAGGTGCGGCAGGGGATACGCAGTATTTT. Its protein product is CASSVGAAGDTQYF.

The CDR3 is CASSLSGAGYHQPQHF. CDR3 bases: TGTGCCAGCAGTTTATCCGGGGCAGGCTACCATCAGCCCCAGCATTTT. V gene TRBV28 combines with J gene TRBJ1-5; TRBD1 might be the D (5 bases). CDR1 is MDHEN and CDR2 is SYDVKM in the germline V gene. The CDR3 runs 16 residues. V was cut by 1 base and J by 5 bases, with 15 bases left in between.

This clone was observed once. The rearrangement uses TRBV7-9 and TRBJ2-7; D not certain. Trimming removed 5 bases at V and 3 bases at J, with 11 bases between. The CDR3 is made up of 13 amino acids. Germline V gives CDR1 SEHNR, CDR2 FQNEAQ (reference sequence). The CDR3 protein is CASSPYDHYEQYF. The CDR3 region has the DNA TGTGCCAGCAGCCCTTATGACCACTACGAGCAGTACTTC. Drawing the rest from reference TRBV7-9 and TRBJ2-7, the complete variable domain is DTGVSQNPRHKITKRGQNVTFRCDPISEHNRLYWYRQTLGQGPEFLTYFQNEAQLEKSRLLSDRFSAERPKGSFSTLEIQRTEQGDSAMYLCASSPYDHYEQYFGPGTRLTVT.

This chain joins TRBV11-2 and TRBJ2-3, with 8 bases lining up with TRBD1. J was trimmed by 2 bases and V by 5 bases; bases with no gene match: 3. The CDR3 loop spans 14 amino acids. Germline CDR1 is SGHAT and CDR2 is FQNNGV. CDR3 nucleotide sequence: TGTGCCAGCAGCGAGGACAGGGCCACAGATACGCAGTATTTT. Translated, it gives CASSEDRATDTQYF. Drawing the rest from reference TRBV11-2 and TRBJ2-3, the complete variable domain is EAGVAQSPRYKIIEKRQSVAFWCNPISGHATLYWYQQILGQGPKLLIQFQNNGVVDDSQLPKDRFSAERLKGVDSTLKIQPAKLEDSAVYLCASSEDRATDTQYFGPGTRLTVL.

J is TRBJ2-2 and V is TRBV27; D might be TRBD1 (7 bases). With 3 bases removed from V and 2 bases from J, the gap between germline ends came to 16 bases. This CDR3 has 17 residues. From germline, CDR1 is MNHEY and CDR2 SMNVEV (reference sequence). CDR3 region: CASSFLGGTANTGELFF. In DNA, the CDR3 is TGTGCCAGCAGTTTCCTTGGGGGGACAGCCAACACCGGGGAGCTGTTTTTT.

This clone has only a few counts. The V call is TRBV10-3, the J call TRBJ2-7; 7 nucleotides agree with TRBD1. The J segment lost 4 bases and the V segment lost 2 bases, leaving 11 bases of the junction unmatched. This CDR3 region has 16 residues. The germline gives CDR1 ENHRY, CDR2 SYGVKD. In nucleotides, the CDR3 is TGTGCCATCAGTGAGAGACAGGGAATAACGGGATACGAGCAGTACTTC. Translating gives CAISERQGITGYEQYF.

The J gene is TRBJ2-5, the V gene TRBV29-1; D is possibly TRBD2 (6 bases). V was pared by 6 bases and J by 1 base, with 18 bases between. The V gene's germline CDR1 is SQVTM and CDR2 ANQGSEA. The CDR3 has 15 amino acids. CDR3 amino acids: CSVSVFGEAQETQYF. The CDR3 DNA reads TGCAGCGTGTCTGTTTTTGGGGAGGCCCAAGAGACCCAGTACTTC.

The CDR3 region has the DNA TGTGCCAGCAGTTTAGGGCAGGCAATGGAGACCCAGTACTTC. Protein product: CASSLGQAMETQYF. The chain carries TRBV28 and TRBJ2-5; D is unresolved. The length of the CDR3 is 14 residues. Trimming took off 2 bases at V and 5 bases at J, with 12 bases between the two ends. Germline CDR1 reads MDHEN; CDR2 reads SYDVKM. The full variable domain, completed using reference TRBV28 and TRBJ2-5, is DVKVTQSSRYLVKRTGEKVFLECVQDMDHENMFWYRQDPGLGLRLIYFSYDVKMKEKGDIPEGYSVSREKKERFSLILESASTNQTSMYLCASSLGQAMETQYFGPGTRLLVL.

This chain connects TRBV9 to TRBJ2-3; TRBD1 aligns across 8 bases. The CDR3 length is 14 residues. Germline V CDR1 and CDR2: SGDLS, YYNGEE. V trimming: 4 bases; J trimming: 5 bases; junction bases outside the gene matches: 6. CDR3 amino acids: CASSTNRGLDTQYF. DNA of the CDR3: TGTGCCAGCAGCACGAACAGGGGGTTAGATACGCAGTATTTT.

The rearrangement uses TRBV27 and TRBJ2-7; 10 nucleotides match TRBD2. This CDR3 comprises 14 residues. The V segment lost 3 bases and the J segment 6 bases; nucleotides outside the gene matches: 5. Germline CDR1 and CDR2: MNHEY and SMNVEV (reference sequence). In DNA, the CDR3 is TGTGCCAGCAGTTTCGGCCTAGCGGGAGCCGAGCAGTACTTC. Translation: CASSFGLAGAEQYF.

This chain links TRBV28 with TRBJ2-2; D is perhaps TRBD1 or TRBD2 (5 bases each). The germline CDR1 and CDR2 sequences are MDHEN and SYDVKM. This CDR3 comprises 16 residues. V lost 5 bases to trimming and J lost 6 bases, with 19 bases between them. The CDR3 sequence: CASSPYWGNTAGELFF. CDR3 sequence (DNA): TGTGCCAGCAGTCCCTATTGGGGGAACACGGCCGGGGAGCTGTTTTTT.

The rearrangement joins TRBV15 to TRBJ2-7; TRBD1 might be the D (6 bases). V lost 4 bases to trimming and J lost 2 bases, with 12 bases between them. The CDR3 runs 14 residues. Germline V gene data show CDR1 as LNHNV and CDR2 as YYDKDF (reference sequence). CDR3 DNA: TGTGCCACCAGCATATTACAGGGAGCCTACGAGCAGTACTTC. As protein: CATSILQGAYEQYF.

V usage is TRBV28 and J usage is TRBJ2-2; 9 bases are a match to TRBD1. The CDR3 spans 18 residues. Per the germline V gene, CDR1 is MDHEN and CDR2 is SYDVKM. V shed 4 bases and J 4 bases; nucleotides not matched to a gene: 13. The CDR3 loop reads CASSWLLPGQGFTGELFF. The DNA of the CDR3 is TGTGCCAGCAGTTGGCTCTTGCCGGGACAGGGCTTCACCGGGGAGCTGTTTTTT.

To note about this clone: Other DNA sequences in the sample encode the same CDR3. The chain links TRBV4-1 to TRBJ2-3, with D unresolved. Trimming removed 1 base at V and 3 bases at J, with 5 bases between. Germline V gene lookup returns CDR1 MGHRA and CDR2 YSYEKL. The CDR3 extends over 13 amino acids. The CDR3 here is CASSQGLTDTQYF. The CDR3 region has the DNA TGCGCCAGCAGCCAAGGACTGACAGATACGCAGTATTTT.

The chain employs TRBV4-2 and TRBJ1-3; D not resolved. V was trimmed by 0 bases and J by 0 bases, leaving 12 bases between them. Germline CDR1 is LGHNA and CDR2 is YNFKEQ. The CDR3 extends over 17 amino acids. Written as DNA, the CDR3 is TGTGCCAGCAGCCAAGATTTTTCGGCAGTCTCTGGAAACACCATATATTTT. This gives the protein CASSQDFSAVSGNTIYF.

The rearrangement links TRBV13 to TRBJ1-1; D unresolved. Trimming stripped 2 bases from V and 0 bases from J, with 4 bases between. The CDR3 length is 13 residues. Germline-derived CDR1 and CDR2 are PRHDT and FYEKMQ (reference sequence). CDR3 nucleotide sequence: TGTGCCAGCAGCTTAAGACTGAACACTGAAGCTTTCTTT. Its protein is CASSLRLNTEAFF.

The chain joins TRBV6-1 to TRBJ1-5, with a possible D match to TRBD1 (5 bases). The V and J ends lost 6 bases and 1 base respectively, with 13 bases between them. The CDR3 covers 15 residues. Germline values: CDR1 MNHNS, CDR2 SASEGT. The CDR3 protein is CASRRQGLSNQPQHF. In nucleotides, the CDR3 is TGTGCCAGCAGGCGTCAGGGATTAAGCAATCAGCCCCAGCATTTT.

CDR3 loop: CAWGPGLAINEQFF. The CDR3 DNA reads TGTGCCTGGGGACCGGGACTAGCTATCAATGAGCAGTTCTTC. J is TRBJ2-1 and V is TRBV30, with 9 bases lining up with TRBD2. Germline lookup yields CDR1 GTSNPN and CDR2 SVGIG (reference sequence). There are 14 residues in the CDR3. With 5 bases clipped from V and 6 bases from J, the junction kept 8 bases outside the gene matches.

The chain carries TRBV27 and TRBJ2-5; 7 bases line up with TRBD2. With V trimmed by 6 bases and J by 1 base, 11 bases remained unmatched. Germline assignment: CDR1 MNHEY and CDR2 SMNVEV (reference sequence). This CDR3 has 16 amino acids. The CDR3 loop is CASSLWAGELQETQYF. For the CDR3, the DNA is TGTGCCAGCAGCCTCTGGGCGGGGGAGCTCCAAGAGACCCAGTACTTC.

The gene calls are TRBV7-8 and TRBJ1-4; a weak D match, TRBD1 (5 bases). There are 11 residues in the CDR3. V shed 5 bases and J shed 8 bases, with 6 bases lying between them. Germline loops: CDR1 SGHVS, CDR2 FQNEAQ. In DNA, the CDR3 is TGTGCCAGCAGCCCAGGGGAAAAACTGTTTTTT. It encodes CASSPGEKLFF.

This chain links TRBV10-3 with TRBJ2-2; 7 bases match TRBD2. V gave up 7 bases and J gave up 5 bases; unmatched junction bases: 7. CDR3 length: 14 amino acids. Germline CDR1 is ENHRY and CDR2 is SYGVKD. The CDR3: CAIMSSGPTGELFF. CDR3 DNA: TGTGCCATCATGTCTAGCGGACCGACCGGGGAGCTGTTTTTT.